This T cell receptor (beta chain) was retrieved from a study of STAT3 mutations in large granular lymphocyte leukemia. Overall study context: Immunosuppressive therapy was given to more than half of T-LGLL patients.

Measured with immunoSEQ multiplex PCR; TCRdb has only the in-frame clones, and not every one. The table records under 15,000 clones, 90% of them present only once. To note about this clone: Antigen specificity is unknown.

Study findings and constraints: At least one immunodominant TCR beta clonotype appeared in every T-cell large granular lymphocyte leukemia patient. All newly emerging clones after therapy were STAT3 wild type. In several patients, dominant TCR clone burden exceeded STAT3 mutant burden.

Trimming shortened V by 4 bases and J by 5 bases, and 14 bases separated the two germline ends. Germline-derived CDR1 and CDR2 are SGHRS and YFSETQ. The CDR3 is 14 amino acids. The sequenced sample consisted of peripheral blood mononuclear cells. The receptor was derived from a man aged 35 to 55 with T-cell large granular lymphocyte leukemia. Some clones in this sample may be carry-over from other donors' samples. V and J are TRBV5-1 and TRBJ2-3; D is possibly TRBD2 (6 bases). CDR3 sequence (DNA): TGCGCCAGCAGCACTAGCCCTCTCGGAGATACGCAGTATTTT. Protein: CASSTSPLGDTQYF. Drawing the rest from reference TRBV5-1 and TRBJ2-3, the complete variable domain is KAGVTQTPRYLIKTRGQQVTLSCSPISGHRSVSWYQQTPGQGLQFLFEYFSETQRNKGNFPGRFSGRQFSNSRSEMNVSTLELGDSALYLCASSTSPLGDTQYFGPGTRLTVL.